The 21 T cell receptor beta chains listed next were all sequenced from one sample in a study of blood T cell repertoires in COVID-19. Produced via immunoSEQ multiplex PCR; TCRdb's table is partial and in-frame only. The sample has a few hundred thousand clones, 83% seen once. Source material: PBMCs or T cells enriched from blood (not recorded which). Source of these receptors: a woman aged 45-59 years who had recovered from COVID-19.

The CDR3 loop is CASSLRQTIQETQYF. CDR3 coding DNA: TGTGCCAGCAGCTTGAGACAGACGATCCAAGAGACCCAGTACTTC. The gene calls are TRBV5-6 and TRBJ2-5, with D maybe TRBD1 (5 bases). CDR1 and CDR2 (germline): SGHDT, YYEEEE. V was pared by 1 base and J by 1 base, with 11 bases between. CDR3 length: 15 residues.

In its sample, this clone was seen once. The CDR3 DNA reads as TGCGCCAGCAGCTTGGGACTGCGTTACTCTGGAAACACCATATATTTT. Residues: CASSLGLRYSGNTIYF. The chain joins TRBV5-1 to TRBJ1-3, with unresolved D. Germline CDR1 is SGHRS and CDR2 is YFSETQ. This CDR3 region has 16 residues. Trimming cost V 0 bases and J 0 bases, with 10 bases left between them.

The chain combines TRBV18 with TRBJ1-2; tentative D call: TRBD1 (5 bases). Trimming took 3 bases from V and 9 from J, leaving 14 bases between them. CDR1 and CDR2 from the germline V gene are KGHSH and LQKENI. CDR3 length: 13 amino acids. The CDR3 DNA is TGTGCCAGCTCACCTAGTGAGGAGGGGCGCTACACCTTC. It is translated as CASSPSEEGRYTF.

The chain is built from TRBV6-2 or TRBV6-3 and TRBJ2-1; 7 positions match TRBD2. CDR1 and CDR2 (germline): MNHEY, SVGEGT. The CDR3 has 15 amino acids. Germline trimming cut 5 bases from V and 7 bases from J; bases unmatched to any gene: 11. CDR3 loop: CASSGLAAARNEQFF. The CDR3 DNA is TGTGCCAGCAGTGGCCTAGCGGCCGCCCGGAATGAGCAGTTCTTC.

The J gene is TRBJ1-3, the V gene TRBV7-8, with D perhaps matching TRBD1 (6 bases). The V end lost 5 bases, the J end lost 4 bases, and 9 bases lay between the germline ends. Germline CDR1 SGHVS, CDR2 FQNEAQ. There are 13 residues in the CDR3. The CDR3 DNA is TGTGCCAGCAGCCCCGGGACAGGAAACACCATATATTTT. It translates to CASSPGTGNTIYF. Full variable domain (rest looked up from reference TRBV7-8 and TRBJ1-3): GAGVSQSPRYKVAKRGQDVALRCDPISGHVSLFWYQQALGQGPEFLTYFQNEAQLDKSGLPSDRFFAERPEGSVSTLKIQRTQQEDSAVYLCASSPGTGNTIYFGEGSWLTVV.

This clone was seen only a few times. This chain links TRBV6-6 with TRBJ2-1, with TRBD2 matching over 9 bases. With V trimmed by 2 bases and J by 5 bases, 7 bases remained unmatched. This CDR3 spans 16 amino acids. CDR1 and CDR2 from the germline V gene are MNHNY and SVGAGI (reference sequence). DNA of the CDR3: TGTGCCAGCAGTTACGGGGGAGCGGGAGGTAACAATGAGCAGTTCTTC. It codes for CASSYGGAGGNNEQFF.

The V and J genes are TRBV9 and TRBJ1-2, with 7 bases matching TRBD1. The CDR3 loop spans 14 amino acids. The germline V gene has CDR1 SGDLS and CDR2 YYNGEE. Trimming cost V 3 bases and J 5 bases; bases outside gene matches: 7. CDR3 DNA sequence: TGTGCCAGCAGCGCCCGACAGGGACCGTATGGCTACACCTTC. Its translation: CASSARQGPYGYTF. Supplemented by reference TRBV9 and TRBJ1-2, the full variable domain reads DSGVTQTPKHLITATGQRVTLRCSPRSGDLSVYWYQQSLDQGLQFLIQYYNGEERAKGNILERFSAQQFPDLHSELNLSSLELGDSALYFCASSARQGPYGYTFGSGTRLTVV.

The chain couples TRBV4-2 to TRBJ1-4; 10 nucleotides agree with TRBD1. Losses at the gene ends were 1 base for V and 2 bases for J; bases not matched to a gene: 7. The germline V gene has CDR1 LGHNA and CDR2 YNFKEQ. The CDR3 is 18 amino acids. The CDR3 loop reads CASSQVGQGFSTNEKLFF. In DNA form, the CDR3 reads TGTGCCAGCAGCCAAGTGGGACAGGGGTTTTCGACTAATGAAAAACTGTTTTTT.

The rearrangement uses TRBV5-4 and TRBJ1-2; D is ambiguous. CDR3 length: 15 amino acids. V was shortened by 4 bases and J by 2 bases, with 15 bases between the two germline ends. Germline V gives CDR1 SGHNT, CDR2 YYREEE (reference sequence). CDR3 DNA sequence: TGTGCCAGCAGCCCCTCGGGAGGCCTAAACTATGGCTACACCTTC. Translating it yields CASSPSGGLNYGYTF.

V gene TRBV7-2 combines with J gene TRBJ2-7, with D possibly being TRBD2 (5 bases). V lost 5 bases, J lost 5 bases, and 19 bases lay in between. The germline CDR1 and CDR2 sequences are SGHTA and FQGNSA. The CDR3 has 15 residues. DNA for the CDR3: TGTGCCAGCAGCCCCCTCCCAGCTAGCTTCCACGAGCAGTACTTC. It yields the protein CASSPLPASFHEQYF.

This rearrangement joins TRBV11-2 to TRBJ2-5; no clear D gene. CDR3 length: 14 residues. The germline V gene encodes CDR1 SGHAT and CDR2 FQNNGV. The V and J ends lost 0 bases and 1 base respectively, with 6 bases between them. The CDR3 DNA reads TGTGCCAGCAGCTTAGAACAGATCCAAGAGACCCAGTACTTC. This codes for CASSLEQIQETQYF.

This chain uses TRBV15 with TRBJ2-3; D possibly corresponds to TRBD1 (6 bases). Germline V gene lookup returns CDR1 LNHNV and CDR2 YYDKDF (reference sequence). This CDR3 is built from 15 residues. V was clipped by 3 bases and J by 1 base, with 11 bases between them. CDR3 in amino acids: CATSSRGFGTDTQYF. CDR3 DNA sequence: TGTGCCACCAGCAGCAGGGGCTTCGGCACAGATACGCAGTATTTT.

The chain links TRBV10-3 to TRBJ1-5; TRBD1 matches 7 bases. The CDR3 sequence is 15 residues long. Germline lookup yields CDR1 ENHRY and CDR2 SYGVKD. V shed 6 bases, J shed 3 bases, and the junction held 8 bases outside the gene matches. The CDR3 spells CAISSLGQDNQPQHF. The CDR3 bases are TGTGCCATCAGCTCCTTAGGACAGGACAATCAGCCCCAGCATTTT.

The gene calls are TRBV7-9 and TRBJ1-2, with TRBD1 as a possible D gene (5 bases). Germline V gene lookup returns CDR1 SEHNR and CDR2 FQNEAQ (reference sequence). V was cut by 1 base and J by 2 bases, with 5 bases left in between. The CDR3 has 13 residues. The CDR3, as DNA: TGTGCCAGCAGCTTAGAGGGGAACTATGGCTACACCTTC. Its translation: CASSLEGNYGYTF.

The J gene is TRBJ2-1, the V gene TRBV9, with TRBD2 identical over 10 bases. This CDR3 comprises 14 residues. With 4 bases clipped from V and 5 bases from J, the junction kept 3 bases outside the gene matches. Germline V gene lookup returns CDR1 SGDLS and CDR2 YYNGEE. CDR3 loop: CASSPLAGDNEQFF. The CDR3 DNA sequence: TGTGCCAGCAGCCCCCTAGCGGGAGACAATGAGCAGTTCTTC.

This chain connects TRBV9 to TRBJ1-5; no definite D call. Germline V gene lookup returns CDR1 SGDLS and CDR2 YYNGEE. V lost 0 bases, J lost 0 bases, and 4 bases lay in between. The CDR3 length is 14 residues. The CDR3 sequence: CASSVDYSNQPQHF. Here the CDR3 DNA reads TGTGCCAGCAGCGTAGATTATAGCAATCAGCCCCAGCATTTT.

This rearrangement joins TRBV7-2 to TRBJ2-4; tentatively, D is TRBD2 (6 bases). CDR3 length equals 18 residues. Germline V gene data show CDR1 as SGHTA and CDR2 as FQGNSA. Deletions cut 0 bases from V and 0 bases from J, with 15 bases between. The CDR3 DNA reads as TGTGCCAGCAGCTTAGCTCCTTGGAGGGATCTAGCCAAAAACATTCAGTACTTC. Amino acid sequence: CASSLAPWRDLAKNIQYF.

The chain is built from TRBV7-9 and TRBJ2-7; possibly TRBD1 for D (6 bases). The CDR3 contains 18 residues. V was pared by 4 bases and J by 2 bases, with 24 bases between. Germline CDR1 is SEHNR and CDR2 is FQNEAQ (reference sequence). This chain's CDR3 is CASSSPVGGKTGTYEQYF. For the CDR3, the DNA is TGTGCCAGCAGCTCCCCGGTTGGTGGAAAGACAGGAACCTACGAGCAGTACTTC.

V is TRBV6-2 or TRBV6-3 and J is TRBJ1-5; 10 nucleotides align to TRBD1. The CDR3 loop spans 14 amino acids. Germline V gene data show CDR1 as MNHEY and CDR2 as SVGEGT. Unmatched junction bases numbered 4, after V lost 4 bases and J lost 7 bases. The CDR3 nucleotides are TGTGCCAGCAGTTGGAGGGGACAGGGGCAGCCCCAGCATTTT. It translates to CASSWRGQGQPQHF.

The chain employs TRBV9 and TRBJ2-7, with 10 bases identical to TRBD2. CDR3 size: 16 residues. The ends lost 4 bases at V and 5 bases at J; junction bases unmatched: 12. Germline lookup yields CDR1 SGDLS and CDR2 YYNGEE. The CDR3 loop reads CASSNSGGISQNEQYF. CDR3 DNA: TGTGCCAGCAGCAATAGCGGGGGGATTAGCCAAAACGAGCAGTACTTC.

The V gene is TRBV5-4, the J gene TRBJ1-6; 10 bases agree with TRBD1. The trim removed 4 bases at V and 8 bases at J, leaving 6 bases unmatched. CDR1 SGHNT and CDR2 YYREEE come from the germline V gene (reference sequence). The CDR3 spans 15 residues. DNA of the CDR3: TGTGCCAGCAGCCCCACCGGGACAGGGGATTCACCCCTCCACTTT. Its protein product is CASSPTGTGDSPLHF.